The clone carrying this TCR beta chain was observed a handful of times. Its antigen is still unknown. Trimming took off 11 bases at V and 1 base at J, with 18 bases between the two ends. CDR1 is SNHLY and CDR2 is FYNNEI in the germline V gene. CDR3 length: 15 amino acids. The sample comes from a study of T cells in Graves' hyperthyroidism and ophthalmopathy. Across the whole study: Peripheral blood was drawn at first diagnosis, prior to all treatment.

It was RNA transcripts that yielded the amplified TCR beta CDR3 regions. The HTBI set primed first-round TCR CDR3 RT-PCR. One entry per CDR3 protein results from TCRdb running MiXCR on the multiplex PCR reads. The data hold 93,000 or so distinct CDR3 sequences, with 40% to 50% observed a single time. Study findings and constraints: Appearing also in blood were most of the thyroid clonotypes expanded above 0.001.

Those patients with uncontrolled infection, other autoimmune disease, pregnancy or lactation were excluded. The sequenced sample was blood. The clonotype comes from a man aged 35 to 55 with Graves' hyperthyroidism. The rearrangement links TRBV2 to TRBJ2-1; a possible D gene is TRBD1 (6 bases). The CDR3 spells CAWSVRGGSYNEQFF. The DNA of the CDR3 is TGTGCCTGGAGTGTACGAGGGGGTTCCTACAATGAGCAGTTCTTC.